These T cell receptor beta chains were read from a single sample in a study of cytomegalovirus exposure and HLA in healthy donors. Produced via immunoSEQ multiplex PCR; TCRdb's table is partial and in-frame only. Of some 250,000 clones in the sample, around 76% are singletons; the top ten hold 5.4%. Sample: PBMCs. These receptors came from a woman in her thirties or forties in good health and CMV-seropositive. CDR3s include the opening cysteine and the closing phenylalanine or tryptophan. Fields, in order: D gene, V gene, J gene, clone size, CDR3 DNA, CDR3 protein. A D gene is named only where the DNA matches it firmly. Some rows mark clone size as missing; the rest say once, few, many or name a class of expanded clone.

>TRBD2|TRBV7-6|TRBJ2-3|-
TGTGCCAGCAGCTTACGAAGGGCTAGCGGGAGGCAAGGGGATACGCAGTATTTT
CASSLRRASGRQGDTQYF
>-|TRBV19|TRBJ1-1|-
TGTGCCAGTAGTCTCCTTAGAAGCCTATCCTTT
CASSLLRSLSF
>TRBD2|TRBV18|TRBJ2-1|-
TGTGCCAGCTCACCACCGATGGGTACAGCGGGGGGTTTTTGGAATGAGCAGTTCTTC
CASSPPMGTAGGFWNEQFF
>TRBD1|TRBV30|TRBJ1-1|few
TGTGCCTGGAGTGTAGGGTCACAGGGGGCTATGAACACTGAAGCTTTCTTT
CAWSVGSQGAMNTEAFF
>-|TRBV4-1|TRBJ2-3|-
TGCGCCAGCAGCCCATGGACGGGATCCACAGATACGCAGTATTTT
CASSPWTGSTDTQYF
>TRBD2|TRBV18|TRBJ2-1|-
TGTGCCAGCTCACCATCAGGACTAGCGGGGGCTGAGGAGCAGTTCTTC
CASSPSGLAGAEEQFF
>-|TRBV25-1|TRBJ1-4|-
TGTGCCAGCAGACAGGGAGCTAATGAAAAACTATTTTTT
CASRQGANEKLFF
>-|TRBV4-3|TRBJ1-2|-
TGCGCCAGCAGCCAAGATGTCCAGTCCAACTATGGCTACACCTTC
CASSQDVQSNYGYTF
>TRBD2|TRBV5-1|TRBJ2-3|once
TGCGCCAGCAGCTTGGCTCCTAGCGGGAACCTCTTCCTCGGCACAGATACGCAGTATTTT
CASSLAPSGNLFLGTDTQYF
>-|TRBV7-2|TRBJ2-5|-
TGTGCCAGCAGCCCCGGGGTTGGGTACGAGACCCAGTACTTC
CASSPGVGYETQYF
>-|TRBV11-2|TRBJ2-1|few
TGTGCCAGCAGCTTAGTTGGCGGGGCCGTCAATGAGCAGTTCTTC
CASSLVGGAVNEQFF
>TRBD1|TRBV4-1|TRBJ2-7|-
TGCGCCAGCAGCCTGCCGGGGGGGACAGGGGGTCTCTACGAGCAGTACTTC
CASSLPGGTGGLYEQYF
>-|TRBV9|TRBJ2-3|-
TGTGCCAGCAGCGTAGAGCCAGACACTAGCACAGATACGCAGTATTTT
CASSVEPDTSTDTQYF
>-|TRBV18|TRBJ1-1|-
TGTGCCAGCTCACCAGGAAAGGGGGTTACCACTGAAGCTTTCTTT
CASSPGKGVTTEAFF
>-|TRBV19|TRBJ1-3|few
TGTGCCAGTAGTATCCGGGGGGCTGGAAACACCATATATTTT
CASSIRGAGNTIYF
>TRBD1|TRBV2|TRBJ2-5|few
TGTGCCAGCAGTACAGGGGGCCGGGAGACCCAGTACTTC
CASSTGGRETQYF
>TRBD1|TRBV2|TRBJ1-2|-
TGTGCCAGCAGAGAACAGGGGAGTCCTCGAGGCTACACCTTC
CASREQGSPRGYTF
>-|TRBV7-9|TRBJ2-6|-
TGTGCCAGCACCATTGATTCACTGAGTGGGGCCAACGTCCTGACTTTC
CASTIDSLSGANVLTF
>TRBD2|TRBV5-6|TRBJ2-1|-
TGTGCCAGCAGCTTCACTAGCGGGAGTTACAATGAGCAGTTCTTC
CASSFTSGSYNEQFF
>-|TRBV11-3|TRBJ2-1|-
TGTGCCAGCAGCCCAGGGGCTAGTGGACCCAATGAGCAGTTCTTC
CASSPGASGPNEQFF
>TRBD1|TRBV5-1|TRBJ2-6|-
TGCGCCAGCAGCTTACAGGGGGCAGCCGCCTCTGGGGCCAACGTCCTGACTTTC
CASSLQGAAASGANVLTF
>TRBD2|TRBV5-5|TRBJ2-1|-
TGTGCCAGCAGCCCTACGACTAGCGCATACAATGAGCAGTTCTTC
CASSPTTSAYNEQFF
>-|TRBV19|TRBJ1-2|-
TGTGCCAGTAGTAGCGAAACCTCTGGCTACACCTTC
CASSSETSGYTF
>-|TRBV7-2|TRBJ1-2|once
TGTGCCAGCAGCTTAATTGGTCAAGGGGATGGCTACACCTTC
CASSLIGQGDGYTF
>TRBD1|TRBV30|TRBJ1-1|-
TGTGCCTGGCAGGCCTTCGGACAGGGAGCCACTGAAGCTTTCTTT
CAWQAFGQGATEAFF
>TRBD1|TRBV7-9|TRBJ1-3|-
TGTGCCAGCAGCAGATGGACAGGGACGGGAAACACCATATATTTT
CASSRWTGTGNTIYF
>TRBD2|TRBV7-6|TRBJ2-3|-
TGTGCCAGCAGTATCGGGACTAGCGGCGACCCTAGCACAGATACGCAGTATTTT
CASSIGTSGDPSTDTQYF
>TRBD1|TRBV4-1|TRBJ2-5|-
TGCGCCAGCAGCCAAGGGGACAGGGACCAAGAGACCCAGTACTTC
CASSQGDRDQETQYF
>TRBD1|TRBV4-1|TRBJ1-6|-
TGCGCCAGCAGCGCTACCGGGACAGGCTATAATTCACCCCTCCACTTT
CASSATGTGYNSPLHF
>TRBD2|TRBV5-4|TRBJ2-3|-
TGTGCCAGCAGCACGGGACTAGCGGGGGTAGGCACAGATACGCAGTATTTT
CASSTGLAGVGTDTQYF
>-|TRBV7-9|TRBJ2-3|-
TGTGCCAGCAGCTTAAGTTATGCAGGCCCCCTAACAGATACGCAGTATTTT
CASSLSYAGPLTDTQYF
>-|TRBV10-3|TRBJ2-1|-
TGTGCCATCAGTGGGGTAGCGGTCTCCTACAATGAGCAGTTCTTC
CAISGVAVSYNEQFF
>-|TRBV19|TRBJ1-5|-
TGTGCCAGTAGTATAGTAGGACAAAACAATCAGCCCCAGCATTTT
CASSIVGQNNQPQHF
>TRBD1|TRBV5-5|TRBJ1-5|-
TGTGCCAGCAGCAGGGACAGGGGAGACGGACAGCCCCAGCATTTT
CASSRDRGDGQPQHF
>TRBD2|TRBV7-2|TRBJ2-3|-
TGTGCCAGCAGCTTGGGGGGGACGAGTACGCAGTATTTT
CASSLGGTSTQYF
>-|TRBV15|TRBJ1-5|-
TGTGCCACCAGCAGAGATAAGGGGGGGGGCAATCAGCCCCAGCATTTT
CATSRDKGGGNQPQHF
>-|TRBV7-3|TRBJ1-2|-
TGTGCCAGCAGCTTAATGATCGGGGGATACTATGGCTACACCTTC
CASSLMIGGYYGYTF
>TRBD2|TRBV10-3|TRBJ2-3|-
TGTGCCATCAGGCCCGGGGGGGCTAGCACAGATACGCAGTATTTT
CAIRPGGASTDTQYF
>-|TRBV6-5|TRBJ1-2|-
TGTGCCAGCAGCCCCGCCCCGGGATTCAGTAGCTACACCTTC
CASSPAPGFSSYTF
>-|TRBV6-5|TRBJ2-7|-
TGTGCCAGCAGTTACTCGGGGGGACGGGGCTCCTACGAGCAGTACTTC
CASSYSGGRGSYEQYF